This T cell receptor (beta chain) was recovered during a study of cytomegalovirus exposure and HLA in healthy donors. The primer mix had 60 Vbeta and 13 Jbeta primers. Sequenced by immunoSEQ multiplex PCR; TCRdb stores in-frame clones only, minus some. The repertoire holds about 170,000 clones, with approximately 81% as singletons. This CDR3 spans 15 amino acids. Between the trimmed V and J ends, which lost 5 bases and 1 base, there was a span of 11 bases. Looked up from germline, CDR1 is MNHNS and CDR2 is SASEGT. The source of this sequence is a woman in her fifties or sixties in good health and CMV-seronegative. The sample comprised PBMCs. The chain carries TRBV6-1 and TRBJ1-4, with D unclear. CDR3: CASSPWSKTNEKLFF. CDR3 coding DNA: TGTGCCAGCAGTCCCTGGAGTAAAACTAATGAAAAACTGTTTTTT.